The 4 T cell receptor beta chains listed next were all sequenced from one sample in a study of early T cells in non-severe SARS-CoV-2 infection. TCRdb called the 5' RACE reads again in MiXCR, with one record for every CDR3 protein. This sample has some 40,000 distinct CDR3 sequences, with roughly 5% found just once. Source material: whole blood. All receptors derive from an adult who was a healthcare worker with PCR-confirmed SARS-CoV-2 infection or an uninfected control (not recorded which).

This clonotype has a count of ten or more. The chain combines TRBV7-2 with TRBJ1-2, with 11 bases aligning to TRBD1. The CDR3 runs to 15 residues. CDR1 is SGHTA and CDR2 is FQGNSA in the germline V gene. V was clipped by 4 bases and J by 5 bases; unmatched bases: 6. CDR3 nucleotides: TGTGCCAGCAGCTCCTGGACAGGGGGCGGGTATGGCTACACCTTC. It specifies CASSSWTGGGYGYTF. Full variable domain (outside the CDR3, taken from reference TRBV7-2 and TRBJ1-2): GAGVSQSPSNKVTEKGKDVELRCDPISGHTALYWYRQSLGQGLEFLIYFQGNSAPDKSGLPSDRFSAERTGGSVSTLTIQRTQQEDSAVYLCASSSWTGGGYGYTFGSGTRLTVV.

As to this clonotype: At one of its ends the junction is not consistent with the germline gene, which may arise from a read error. The chain employs TRBV7-9 and TRBJ1-2; TRBD1 might be the D (5 bases). The CDR3 covers 14 residues. Germline V gene lookup returns CDR1 SEHNR and CDR2 FQNEAQ (reference sequence). CDR3 sequence: CASSWDQGAYGHTF. The CDR3 DNA follows: TGTGCCAGCAGCTGGGACCAGGGCGCCTATGGCCACACCTTC.

This sequence joins TRBV14 and TRBJ1-4, with D unclear. Germline values: CDR1 SGHDN, CDR2 FVKESK. There are 15 residues in the CDR3. V was trimmed by 2 bases and J by 5 bases, leaving 12 bases between them. CDR3 region: CASSQIRRPNEKLFF. The CDR3 bases are TGTGCCAGCAGCCAAATCAGGAGACCAAATGAAAAACTGTTTTTT.

This clonotype was detected ten times or more. The CDR3 DNA reads TGTGCCAGCAGCTCCAGGGGGTCTAATACCGGCTACACCTTC. This gives the protein CASSSRGSNTGYTF. This chain uses TRBV28 with TRBJ1-2; TRBD1 matches 7 bases. Germline-derived CDR1 and CDR2 are MDHEN and SYDVKM. The ends lost 6 bases at V and 8 bases at J; junction bases unmatched: 12. CDR3 length: 14 residues.